This record concerns one T cell receptor beta chain sequence. Its antigen remains unknown. The data originate from a study of PD-1 blockade in classical Hodgkin lymphoma. The study, taken as a whole, reports: There was a significant rise in CD4+ TCR diversity by C4D1, with no such rise for CD8+. Repertoire differences lack defined causes, possibly disease activity or prior therapy.

Clones were sequenced by immunoSEQ multiplex PCR, and TCRdb holds only the in-frame ones, with some missing. The table has around 36,000 clones, about 89% seen once. Exposure to brentuximab vedotin varied, and each patient had relapsed following autologous stem cell transplantation. CDR3 length: 19 residues. J was trimmed by 7 bases and V by 0 bases; bases with no gene match: 13. Germline CDR1 is SGHVS and CDR2 is FQNEAQ. The J gene is TRBJ1-5, the V gene TRBV7-8; 12 positions match TRBD1. Source: peripheral blood mononuclear cells (PBMCs), taken at baseline. The sequence came from a human donor with classical Hodgkin lymphoma. The DNA for the CDR3 is TGTGCCAGCAGCTTAGCGCTAAGGGGACAGGGGGCGAGGGGCCAGCCCCAGCATTTT. Residues: CASSLALRGQGARGQPQHF.